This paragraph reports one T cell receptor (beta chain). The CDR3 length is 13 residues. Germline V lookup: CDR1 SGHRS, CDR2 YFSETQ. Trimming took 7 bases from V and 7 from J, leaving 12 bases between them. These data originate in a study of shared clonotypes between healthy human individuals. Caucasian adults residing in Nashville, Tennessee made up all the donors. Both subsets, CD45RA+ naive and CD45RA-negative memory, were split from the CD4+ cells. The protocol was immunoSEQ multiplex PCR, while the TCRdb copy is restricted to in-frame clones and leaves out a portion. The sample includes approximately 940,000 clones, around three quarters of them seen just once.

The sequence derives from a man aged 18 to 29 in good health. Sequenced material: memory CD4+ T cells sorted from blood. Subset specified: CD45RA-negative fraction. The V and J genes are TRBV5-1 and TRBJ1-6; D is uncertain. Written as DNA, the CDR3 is TGCGCCAGCGCCCCGGGGATGAATTCACCCCTCCACTTT. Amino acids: CASAPGMNSPLHF.